The T cell receptor (beta chain) described here comes from a study of graft-versus-host responses after intestinal transplantation. The wider study: Recipients obtained multivisceral, liver-intestinal, or isolated intestinal transplants. Induction with anti-thymocyte globulin, then tacrolimus and steroids for around three years, was given to all recipients.

V lost 4 bases to trimming and J lost 4 bases; unmatched junction nucleotides: 3. CDR3 length: 13 residues. Germline V lookup: CDR1 LGHNA, CDR2 YNFKEQ. With regard to this clone: Its antigen is currently unknown.

The study's findings and limits: GvH clones surfaced in recipient marrow, some emerging earlier in ileum or blood. The highest levels of circulating GvH clones went along with early declines in HvG clones after transplant.

Assay used: immunoSEQ multiplex PCR; TCRdb lists only in-frame clones, some missing. The sample records 100,000 to 120,000 clones, roughly 95% being singletons. The rearrangement links TRBV4-2 to TRBJ2-5; 7 bases align to TRBD1. The sequence was obtained from a human donor who received an intestinal transplant. The material sequenced was unstimulated CD8+ T cells sorted from spleen or lymph node cells, taken before intestinal transplant. This CDR3 is CASSLDRSETQYF. CDR3 sequence (DNA): TGTGCCAGCAGCCTGGACAGGTCAGAGACCCAGTACTTC.